Sequencing of this T cell receptor (beta chain) was carried out in a study of T cell changes during pregnancy in multiple sclerosis. The table came from immunoSEQ multiplex PCR; TCRdb's copy has only in-frame clones and leaves some out. Of tens of thousands of clones detected, about 88% appear once; the ten largest clones hold 5.4%. Germline lookup yields CDR1 MGHRA and CDR2 YSYEKL. Trimming cost V 0 bases and J 16 bases, with 12 bases left between them. There are 12 residues in the CDR3. This TCR was sampled from a female donor in good health, enrolled as a control in a pregnancy study. V and J are TRBV4-1 and TRBJ1-4, with D tentatively TRBD1 (5 bases). The starting material was peripheral blood, obtained in the third trimester of pregnancy. CDR3 sequence: CASSQDGVRGFF. In DNA, the CDR3 is TGCGCCAGCAGCCAAGATGGGGTTAGGGGGTTTTTT.